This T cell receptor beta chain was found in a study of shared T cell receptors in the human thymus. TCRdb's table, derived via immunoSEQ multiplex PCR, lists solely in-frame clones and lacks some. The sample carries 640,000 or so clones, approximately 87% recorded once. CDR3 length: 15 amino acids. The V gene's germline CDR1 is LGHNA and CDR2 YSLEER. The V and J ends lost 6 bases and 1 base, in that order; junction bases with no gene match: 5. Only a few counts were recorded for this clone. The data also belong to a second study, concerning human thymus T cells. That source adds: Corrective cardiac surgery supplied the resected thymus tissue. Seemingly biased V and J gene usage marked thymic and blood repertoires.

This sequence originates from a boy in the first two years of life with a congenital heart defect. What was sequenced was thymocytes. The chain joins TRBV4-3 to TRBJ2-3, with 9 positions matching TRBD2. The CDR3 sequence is CASSSGSGGTDTQYF. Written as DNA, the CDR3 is TGCGCCAGCAGTAGCGGGAGCGGTGGCACAGATACGCAGTATTTT.